A single sample gave rise to the 24 T cell receptor beta chains below, sequenced in a study of siplizumab effects on memory and regulatory T cells. Using immunoSEQ multiplex PCR, the repertoire was profiled, and TCRdb retains in-frame clones only, with some absent. This sample yields about 120,000 clones, of which 85% to 95% are seen a single time; roughly 0.17% belongs to the top ten. The specimen was non-Treg CD4+ T cells sorted from blood. Receptor source: a human donor in good health.

As DNA, the CDR3 is TGTGCCCGGTGTAAGGACGAGCAGTACTTC. Protein sequence: CARCKDEQYF. The rearrangement uses TRBV21-1 and TRBJ2-7. TRBV21-1 is described as a pseudogene. This CDR3 is 10 amino acids long.

The rearrangement links TRBV5-6 to TRBJ2-7, with 7 bases aligning to TRBD1. The J segment lost 3 bases and the V segment lost 6 bases, leaving 6 bases of the junction unmatched. This CDR3 is built from 13 residues. Per germline, CDR1 SGHDT and CDR2 YYEEEE. In nucleotides, the CDR3 is TGTGCCAGCAACGACAGGGTTAACTACGAGCAGTACTTC. It encodes CASNDRVNYEQYF.

The chain is built from TRBV7-3 and TRBJ2-7; possibly TRBD2 for D (7 bases). The germline CDR1 and CDR2 sequences are SGHTA and FQGTGA. Trimming stripped 2 bases from V and 5 bases from J, with 13 bases between. This CDR3 is built from 14 residues. The CDR3 DNA sequence: TGTGCCAGCAGCTTAGGGGGGGCGTTCGACGAGCAGTACTTC. Amino acid sequence: CASSLGGAFDEQYF. Based on the CDR3 plus reference TRBV7-3 and TRBJ2-7, the full variable domain is GAGVSQTPSNKVTEKGKYVELRCDPISGHTALYWYRQSLGQGPEFLIYFQGTGAADDSGLPNDRFFAVRPEGSVSTLKIQRTERGDSAVYLCASSLGGAFDEQYFGPGTRLTVT.

V and J are TRBV11-1 and TRBJ1-3; tentative D call: TRBD1 (6 bases). The CDR3 has 16 amino acids. Germline CDR1 reads SGHAT; CDR2 reads FQDESV (reference sequence). Trimming took 2 bases from V and 0 from J, leaving 11 bases between them. DNA for the CDR3: TGTGCCAGCAGCTTACCTGGACAGATCTCTGGAAACACCATATATTTT. Translated, it gives CASSLPGQISGNTIYF.

This rearrangement joins TRBV19 to TRBJ1-1; 10 nucleotides match TRBD1. The length of the CDR3 is 13 residues. Germline assignment: CDR1 LNHDA and CDR2 SQIVND (reference sequence). With V trimmed by 10 bases and J by 7 bases, 9 bases remained unmatched. Here the CDR3 DNA reads TGTGCCACCGGGACAGGGGCCGTTCGTGAAGCTTTCTTT. This gives the protein CATGTGAVREAFF. Together with reference TRBV19 and TRBJ1-1, the CDR3 gives the full variable domain: DGGITQSPKYLFRKEGQNVTLSCEQNLNHDAMYWYRQDPGQGLRLIYYSQIVNDFQKGDIAEGYSVSREKKESFPLTVTSAQKNPTAFYLCATGTGAVREAFFGQGTRLTVV.

This chain uses TRBV28 with TRBJ1-2; tentatively, D is TRBD1 (6 bases). The ends were cut back, 3 bases at V and 4 bases at J, with 18 bases in the middle. The CDR3 consists of 16 residues. CDR1 is MDHEN and CDR2 is SYDVKM in the germline V gene. In nucleotides, the CDR3 is TGTGCCAGCAGTTTGGGGTACAGGGCCCCGAGCTATGGCTACACCTTC. It codes for CASSLGYRAPSYGYTF.

A single count supports this clone. The chain uses TRBV18 and TRBJ2-7, with D possibly matching TRBD1 (6 bases). This CDR3 has 14 residues. Germline CDR1 reads KGHSH; CDR2 reads LQKENI. V was trimmed by 3 bases and J by 2 bases, leaving 11 bases between them. The CDR3 spells CASSPTGPPYEQYF. CDR3 DNA sequence: TGTGCCAGCTCACCTACAGGGCCACCCTACGAGCAGTACTTC.

This clone has a handful of counts. The rearrangement joins TRBV7-3 to TRBJ1-4, with 8 bases matching TRBD1. V lost 5 bases, J lost 11 bases, and 7 bases stayed unmatched. CDR1 is SGHTA and CDR2 is FQGTGA in the germline V gene. The CDR3 extends over 13 amino acids. CDR3 in DNA: TGTGCCAGCAGCCCATGGACAGGGCAGAAACTGTTTTTT. This gives the protein CASSPWTGQKLFF.

V and J are TRBV4-1 and TRBJ2-5; weak D call: TRBD1 (6 bases). Per germline, CDR1 MGHRA and CDR2 YSYEKL. The CDR3 loop spans 14 amino acids. Trimming left V 3 bases short and J 2 bases short, with 10 bases between. CDR3 sequence reads: CASSQEDRQETQYF. Written as DNA, the CDR3 is TGCGCCAGCAGCCAGGAGGACAGACAAGAGACCCAGTACTTC.

This rearrangement joins TRBV7-8 to TRBJ2-2; TRBD1 is a possible D gene (5 bases). The CDR3 sequence is 15 residues long. The ends were cut back, 6 bases at V and 0 bases at J, with 11 bases in the middle. Germline V CDR1 and CDR2: SGHVS, FQNEAQ. CDR3 nucleotides: TGTGCCAGCAGTCTACAGGAAACGAACACCGGGGAGCTGTTTTTT. This sequence encodes CASSLQETNTGELFF.

The chain recombines TRBV25-1 with TRBJ2-2; no definite D call. The CDR3 spans 13 residues. The V gene lost 6 bases and the J gene lost 0 bases, with 5 bases spanning the gap. Per the germline V gene, CDR1 is MGHDK and CDR2 is SYGVNS. CDR3 loop: CASRGTNTGELFF. The CDR3 DNA follows: TGTGCCAGCAGGGGAACGAACACCGGGGAGCTGTTTTTT.

The V and J genes are TRBV4-2 and TRBJ1-2; D remains unclear. Germline values: CDR1 LGHNA, CDR2 YNFKEQ. The CDR3 covers 11 residues. Trimming left V 2 bases short and J 9 bases short, with 7 bases between. The CDR3 region is CASSQSDRYTF. The CDR3 bases are TGTGCCAGCAGCCAATCGGACCGCTACACCTTC.

This chain joins TRBV11-2 and TRBJ1-6, with unresolved D. Trimming removed 5 bases at V and 7 bases at J, with 12 bases between. Germline V gives CDR1 SGHAT, CDR2 FQNNGV. The CDR3 totals 14 residues. For the CDR3, the DNA is TGTGCCAGCAGCCTACCGTTACGGAATTCACCCCTCCACTTT. It yields the protein CASSLPLRNSPLHF.

The chain joins TRBV14 to TRBJ2-7, with D uncertain. Germline lookup yields CDR1 SGHDN and CDR2 FVKESK. V shed 5 bases and J shed 3 bases, with 14 bases lying between them. The CDR3 is 14 amino acids. The CDR3 DNA follows: TGTGCCAGCAGCGCCCGGCATCATCGCTACGAGCAGTACTTC. This gives the protein CASSARHHRYEQYF.

The V and J genes are TRBV4-2 and TRBJ2-5; 9 bases are a match to TRBD2. V gave up 0 bases and J gave up 1 base; unmatched junction bases: 6. Germline V gives CDR1 LGHNA, CDR2 YNFKEQ. CDR3 length equals 17 residues. CDR3: CASSQDGGAGGQETQYF. The CDR3 DNA sequence: TGTGCCAGCAGCCAAGATGGAGGAGCGGGGGGCCAAGAGACCCAGTACTTC.

This chain joins TRBV30 and TRBJ1-2; a weak D match, TRBD1 (5 bases). CDR1 GTSNPN and CDR2 SVGIG come from the germline V gene (reference sequence). This CDR3 has 13 residues. DNA for the CDR3: TGTGCTTGCCGGGACTTGACCAACTATGGCTACACCTTC. As protein: CACRDLTNYGYTF. Full variable domain (remainder filled in from reference TRBV30 and TRBJ1-2): SQTIHQWPATLVQPVGSPLSLECTVEGTSNPNLYWYRQAAGRGLQLLFYSVGIGQISSEVPQNLSASRPQDRQFILSSKKLLLSDSGFYLCACRDLTNYGYTFGSGTRLTVV.

This sequence joins TRBV14 and TRBJ2-1; D possibly corresponds to TRBD1 (5 bases). This CDR3 spans 16 amino acids. Per the germline V gene, CDR1 is SGHDN and CDR2 is FVKESK. Trimming stripped 0 bases from V and 7 bases from J, with 16 bases between. The CDR3 spells CASSQDIAGYRNEQFF. The CDR3 DNA reads as TGTGCCAGCAGCCAAGATATCGCTGGCTACAGGAATGAGCAGTTCTTC.

V usage is TRBV18 and J usage is TRBJ2-3; D uncertain. This CDR3 contains 16 residues. V shed 1 base and J shed 0 bases, with 11 bases lying between them. CDR1 KGHSH and CDR2 LQKENI come from the germline V gene. CDR3 nucleotide sequence: TGTGCCAGCTCACCACGGAACAGCGCTAGCACAGATACGCAGTATTTT. Translated: CASSPRNSASTDTQYF. The full variable domain, rest sourced from reference TRBV18 and TRBJ2-3, is NAGVMQNPRHLVRRRGQEARLRCSPMKGHSHVYWYRQLPEEGLKFMVYLQKENIIDESGMPKERFSAEFPKEGPSILRIQQVVRGDSAAYFCASSPRNSASTDTQYFGPGTRLTVL.

The chain recombines TRBV19 with TRBJ1-4, with a possible D match to TRBD1 (5 bases). Germline-derived CDR1 and CDR2 are LNHDA and SQIVND (reference sequence). This CDR3 is built from 14 residues. Trimming shortened V by 6 bases and J by 7 bases, and 15 bases separated the two germline ends. The CDR3 here is CASSIPGLGEKLFF. CDR3 nucleotides: TGTGCCAGTAGCATCCCGGGGCTCGGTGAAAAACTGTTTTTT.

The chain employs TRBV10-3 and TRBJ2-5, with 8 bases lining up with TRBD1. The CDR3 consists of 13 residues. From germline, CDR1 is ENHRY and CDR2 SYGVKD. V was clipped by 8 bases and J by 1 base; unmatched bases: 3. In DNA, the CDR3 is TGTGCCATCGGGCAGGGGGCCCAAGAGACCCAGTACTTC. Protein: CAIGQGAQETQYF.

The chain joins TRBV7-2 to TRBJ2-5, with 10 bases matching TRBD2. This CDR3 region has 16 residues. Per the germline V gene, CDR1 is SGHTA and CDR2 is FQGNSA. Germline trimming cut 6 bases from V and 1 base from J; bases unmatched to any gene: 8. The DNA of the CDR3 is TGTGCCAGCAGGAGCGGGGGGGCCGCAGTCCAAGAGACCCAGTACTTC. As protein: CASRSGGAAVQETQYF. The full variable domain, its missing parts supplied by reference TRBV7-2 and TRBJ2-5, is GAGVSQSPSNKVTEKGKDVELRCDPISGHTALYWYRQSLGQGLEFLIYFQGNSAPDKSGLPSDRFSAERTGGSVSTLTIQRTQQEDSAVYLCASRSGGAAVQETQYFGPGTRLLVL.

The chain links TRBV7-2 to TRBJ2-5; possibly TRBD2 for D (6 bases). From germline, CDR1 is SGHTA and CDR2 FQGNSA. This CDR3 is 18 amino acids long. The V and J ends lost 5 bases and 5 bases respectively, with 27 bases between them. Here the CDR3 DNA reads TGTGCCAGCAGCCCAGAGGGCGTGACTAGGTTGGGACGGGAGACCCAGTACTTC. It codes for CASSPEGVTRLGRETQYF.

A few counts support this clone. The chain employs TRBV25-1 and TRBJ1-6; D possibly corresponds to TRBD1 (6 bases). The V end was cut by 1 base, the J end by 9 bases, with 13 bases between. Per germline, CDR1 MGHDK and CDR2 SYGVNS. The CDR3 has 15 amino acids. CDR3 sequence reads: CASSELGGRVSPLHF. The CDR3 DNA follows: TGTGCCAGCAGTGAATTGGGGGGGCGCGTTTCACCCCTCCACTTT.

V and J are TRBV5-1 and TRBJ2-5; 7 bases line up with TRBD2. The CDR3 runs to 15 residues. V was clipped by 0 bases and J by 2 bases; unmatched bases: 4. Germline assignment: CDR1 SGHRS and CDR2 YFSETQ. CDR3 nucleotide sequence: TGCGCCAGCAGCTTGGTCGCTAGCGGACAAGAGACCCAGTACTTC. Encoded protein: CASSLVASGQETQYF.